This note documents a single T cell receptor (beta chain) sequence. The antigen remains unidentified. In germline, CDR1 is SQVTM, CDR2 ANQGSEA. The CDR3 has 12 residues. Deletions cut 6 bases from V and 6 bases from J, with 14 bases between. This sample was taken from a study of blood T cells in healthy people across ages. Study information: The capture of about one barcoded beta molecule per two T cells was achieved by template switching. Study-wide results and caveats: The study lacked donor CMV status, which possibly confounded expanded clonotype changes. Researchers said unsorted PBMCs prevented a conclusive naive versus antigen-experienced comparison.

Alongside a J-beta primer mix, a sample-barcoded 5' primer served in a second PCR lasting about 6 to 11 cycles. MiXCR, applied by TCRdb to the 5' RACE reads, yields one record per CDR3 protein. The table has hundreds of thousands of distinct CDR3 sequences, more than 55% seen once. Sequences were obtained from blood. The J gene is TRBJ1-2, the V gene TRBV29-1; D unresolved. This receptor was taken from a middle-aged man in good health. The CDR3 DNA reads as TGCAGCGTAGACGGTTTGGATAATGGCTACACCTTC. Translated: CSVDGLDNGYTF.